Each of the 18 T cell receptor beta chains below was sequenced from the same sample in a study of T cell responses to AZD1222 COVID-19 vaccine. Here immunoSEQ multiplex PCR was the method, and the copy in TCRdb shows in-frame clones only, minus some. The table includes about 86,000 clones, around nine tenths detected once. The sequenced sample was peripheral blood, obtained on day 0 of AZD1222 vaccination. Source of these receptors: an adult in good health.

The chain joins TRBV5-1 to TRBJ2-5; 10 bases are a match to TRBD2. Germline assignment: CDR1 SGHRS and CDR2 YFSETQ. The CDR3 is 22 residues long. Trimming at V came to 3 bases and at J to 6 bases, leaving 29 bases not matched to a gene. The DNA for the CDR3 is TGCGCCAGCAGCTCCCCGGCCCGGGCTAACTTCTCTAAAGCGGGAGGGTTCCAGACCCAGTACTTC. Encoded protein: CASSSPARANFSKAGGFQTQYF.

This chain connects TRBV2 to TRBJ1-1, with 7 bases matching TRBD1. Germline V gene data show CDR1 as SNHLY and CDR2 as FYNNEI. This CDR3 has 14 residues. J lost 5 bases, V lost 6 bases, and 9 bases had no gene match. CDR3 sequence reads: CASRSTGQGTEAFF. DNA of the CDR3: TGTGCCAGCAGGTCGACAGGGCAAGGGACTGAAGCTTTCTTT.

This chain uses TRBV5-4 with TRBJ1-4; no clear D. This CDR3 is 13 amino acids long. Trimming shortened V by 2 bases and J by 8 bases, and 10 bases separated the two germline ends. The germline V gene encodes CDR1 SGHNT and CDR2 YYREEE (reference sequence). This chain's CDR3 is CASSFKAGEKLFF. For the CDR3, the DNA is TGTGCCAGCAGCTTTAAGGCTGGGGAAAAACTGTTTTTT.

The V call is TRBV2, the J call TRBJ1-1; the match to TRBD1 covers 8 bases. The CDR3 spans 11 residues. Trimming removed 7 bases from V and 8 bases from J; junction bases left unmatched: 3. The germline V gene encodes CDR1 SNHLY and CDR2 FYNNEI. The DNA for the CDR3 is TGTGCCAGCACGTACAGGGGGGAAGCTTTCTTT. It yields the protein CASTYRGEAFF.

The rearrangement links TRBV19 to TRBJ1-1; D not certain. This CDR3 has 14 residues. V was cut by 3 bases and J by 0 bases, with 8 bases left in between. Germline CDR1 and CDR2: LNHDA and SQIVND (reference sequence). DNA for the CDR3: TGTGCCAGTAGTATCGGGGTGATGAACACTGAAGCTTTCTTT. Protein: CASSIGVMNTEAFF.

V gene TRBV11-2 combines with J gene TRBJ2-7, with 11 bases aligning to TRBD2. This CDR3 spans 17 amino acids. The V segment lost 4 bases and the J segment 1 base; nucleotides outside the gene matches: 9. Germline V CDR1 and CDR2: SGHAT, FQNNGV. The CDR3 coding sequence is TGTGCCAGCAGCTCCCTAGCCCGACTAGCGGGGTCCTACGAGCAGTACTTC. It specifies CASSSLARLAGSYEQYF.

The J gene is TRBJ2-3, the V gene TRBV7-2, with D maybe TRBD1 (7 bases). Trimming shortened V by 10 bases and J by 2 bases, and 22 bases separated the two germline ends. CDR1 and CDR2 from the germline V gene are SGHTA and FQGNSA. CDR3 length: 16 amino acids. The CDR3 protein is CATSSPRDRSTDTQYF. The CDR3 DNA is TGTGCCACATCCTCCCCGCGGGACAGATCCACAGATACGCAGTATTTT.

This rearrangement joins TRBV30 to TRBJ1-2; TRBD1 matches 7 bases. Germline assignment: CDR1 GTSNPN and CDR2 SVGIG (reference sequence). V trimming: 6 bases; J trimming: 6 bases; junction bases outside the gene matches: 10. The CDR3 spans 13 residues. The CDR3 DNA sequence: TGTGCCTGCGACACGACAGGGACCCATGGCTACACCTTC. Its protein product is CACDTTGTHGYTF.

This chain connects TRBV9 to TRBJ1-1; D is perhaps TRBD1 (6 bases). The CDR3 runs 14 residues. The V gene's germline CDR1 is SGDLS and CDR2 YYNGEE. V shed 3 bases and J shed 7 bases, with 16 bases lying between them. The CDR3 DNA follows: TGTGCCAGCAGCGCAGGGGTCGTGGGCGGTGAAGCTTTCTTT. It codes for CASSAGVVGGEAFF.

The J gene is TRBJ1-1, the V gene TRBV24-1; 7 bases map to TRBD1. V trimming: 4 bases; J trimming: 0 bases; junction bases outside the gene matches: 10. CDR3 length equals 17 residues. Germline lookup yields CDR1 KGHDR and CDR2 SFDVKD. The CDR3 is CATSDSRDSRMNTEAFF. CDR3 nucleotides: TGTGCCACCAGTGACTCCCGGGACAGTAGGATGAACACTGAAGCTTTCTTT.

CDR3 protein: CASSSPGTGGNYGYTF. The CDR3 DNA follows: TGTGCCAGCTCATCTCCCGGGACAGGGGGAAACTATGGCTACACCTTC. The genes are TRBV18 and TRBJ1-2; 11 bases are a match to TRBD1. The germline V gene encodes CDR1 KGHSH and CDR2 LQKENI. This CDR3 comprises 16 residues. Losses at the gene ends were 5 bases for V and 2 bases for J; bases not matched to a gene: 7.

This chain connects TRBV12-3 or TRBV12-4 to TRBJ2-2; D is ambiguous. There are 13 residues in the CDR3. The ends were cut back, 6 bases at V and 5 bases at J, with 10 bases in the middle. The DNA of the CDR3 is TGTGCCAGCAGCCCCAGCGCGACCGGGGAGCTGTTTTTT. It specifies CASSPSATGELFF.

The chain couples TRBV18 to TRBJ2-7, with D possibly matching TRBD1 (6 bases). Trimming took off 2 bases at V and 3 bases at J, with 14 bases between the two ends. The CDR3 sequence is 15 residues long. Looked up from germline, CDR1 is KGHSH and CDR2 is LQKENI. The chain's CDR3 is CASSPRQGKGYEQYF. CDR3 nucleotides: TGTGCCAGCTCACCAAGGCAGGGGAAGGGCTACGAGCAGTACTTC.

The chain's CDR3 is CASSPYGQGAGEQFF. CDR3 coding DNA: TGTGCCAGCAGCCCCTACGGACAGGGGGCGGGTGAGCAGTTCTTC. This chain uses TRBV14 with TRBJ2-1, with 11 bases that match TRBD1. The CDR3 spans 15 residues. With 4 bases clipped from V and 9 bases from J, the junction kept 8 bases outside the gene matches. The germline V gene has CDR1 SGHDN and CDR2 FVKESK. Filled out from reference TRBV14 and TRBJ2-1, the complete variable domain reads EAGVTQFPSHSVIEKGQTVTLRCDPISGHDNLYWYRRVMGKEIKFLLHFVKESKQDESGMPNNRFLAERTGGTYSTLKVQPAELEDSGVYFCASSPYGQGAGEQFFGPGTRLTVL.

V gene TRBV24-1 combines with J gene TRBJ1-5; 7 bases are a match to TRBD1. Germline CDR1 KGHDR, CDR2 SFDVKD. The CDR3 sequence is 17 residues long. Unmatched junction bases numbered 16, after V lost 9 bases and J lost 3 bases. CDR3 bases: TGTGCCACCGGAGATCGAGGGGGCGACTCCCTCAATCAGCCCCAGCATTTT. It encodes CATGDRGGDSLNQPQHF.

The chain links TRBV7-9 to TRBJ1-4; no clear D gene. The V gene lost 6 bases and the J gene lost 1 base, with 15 bases spanning the gap. Looked up from germline, CDR1 is SEHNR and CDR2 is FQNEAQ (reference sequence). This CDR3 spans 16 amino acids. In DNA form, the CDR3 reads TGTGCCAGCAGTCGCGCCGGTGGAATAACTAATGAAAAACTGTTTTTT. Protein product: CASSRAGGITNEKLFF.

V and J are TRBV29-1 and TRBJ1-4; 7 bases line up with TRBD1. Trimming took 3 bases from V and 8 from J; bases not matched to a gene: 3. Germline values: CDR1 SQVTM, CDR2 ANQGSEA. CDR3 size: 12 residues. CDR3 loop: CSVETGREKLFF. The CDR3 nucleotides are TGCAGCGTTGAGACAGGGAGAGAAAAACTGTTTTTT.

The V and J genes are TRBV23-1 and TRBJ1-5; D ambiguous. TRBV23-1 is flagged as an ORF with uncertain function. The CDR3 contains 15 residues. Trimming removed 2 bases from V and 2 bases from J, with 10 bases in between. CDR3 coding DNA: TGCGCCAGCAGTCAACCCGGGGAGGGCAATCAGCCCCAGCATTTT. Amino acid sequence: CASSQPGEGNQPQHF.